This record covers a single TCR beta chain. Its antigen remains undetermined. Base qualities are not recorded, but no much larger clone differs from it by a single base. The cohort comprised some 730 healthy bone marrow donors. All cohort members were sampled while nominally healthy, although unrecorded immune exposures were likely present. The donor tested CMV seronegative, placing the donor among the 352 seronegative members of the cohort. Each donor provided a peripheral blood sample, and peripheral blood mononuclear cells were used for TCR beta sequencing. Genomic DNA extraction from the blood cell samples was performed with the Qiagen DNeasy Blood Extraction Kit. Including the terminal cysteine and phenylalanine, the CDR3 comprises 15 residues. The kept DNA is CDR3 alone, 45 bases in frame from the first base. CDR1 and CDR2, looked up from the germline V gene, are LGHNA and YSLEER. The germline ends are 10 bases apart after V is trimmed by 0 bases and J by 3 bases.

The sample belongs to a study of cytomegalovirus exposure and HLA in healthy donors (dated by TCRdb to the late 2010s). In the study overall: An earlier analysis of some 620 of the donors reported 276 Gb of sequence data and 95 million to 120 million unique TCR beta sequences obtained from about 180 million T cells. Around 300 gigabases of sequencing data and some 85 million unique TCR sequences were included in an early release covering under 650 HLA-typed donors. Among the roughly 400 genotyped donors, 81% belonged to the genetic ancestry cluster associated with self-reported Caucasian donors. The study was designed to test whether signatures of past pathogen exposure could be identified by cataloging public T cell receptors. The T cell repertoires of under 700 subjects were profiled by immunosequencing and related to cytomegalovirus serostatus. A separate validation cohort of about 110 different subjects was used in addition to the approximately 640-subject first cohort. The study combined high-throughput TCR immunosequencing, statistical association of individual TCRs with disease status, and machine learning to predict cytomegalovirus infection status. In a later analysis, previously published TCR beta repertoires from about 670 donors were re-analyzed and high-resolution HLA genotyping was added so that TCR occurrence patterns could be studied. Rather than using new phenotypic data, the later analysis identified candidate immune exposures from TCR beta sequences and from how often those sequences occurred across donors. An earlier analysis of 587 of the donors used high-throughput TCR beta sequencing to judge whether each TCR beta V gene segment behaved as functional or pseudogenic. Donor age, sex, ethnicity and CMV serostatus were compiled together with the repertoire data. Genome-wide SNP genotypes for about 55% of the roughly 670 donors were used in a later genetic analysis, which treated that subset as a discovery cohort. All discovery cohort repertoires had been generated using a single sequencing platform. HLA typing included class I and class II loci at four-digit resolution. The number of donors typed differed by locus, with about 629-630 for A, B, C, DRB1 and DQB1, roughly 520 for DQA1, over 600 for DPA1, and over 400 for DPB1. Roughly 5 DR-DQ haplotypes were handled as single units for association and clustering, since linkage in the cohort was strong. Across around 400 genotyped donors of the cohort, an average of about 250,000 unique TCR beta nucleotide sequences per donor were sequenced, and roughly 18% of those sequences were non-productive. Overall results and qualifications from the work: Specific HLA alleles were associated with 16,951 TCR beta sequences at a false discovery rate of 0.05 in a later analysis. A total of 150 or so TCR beta chains were listed by the study as associated with cytomegalovirus. Some IMGT-functional V segments, including TRBV6-2 and TRBV6-3, could not be told apart with the 87-base-pair reads, so those segments were excluded. Linkage disequilibrium might explain the correlated functional status among segregating V segments, but an unknown experimental factor could not be ruled out. The only immune exposure information available for the cohort was CMV serostatus. Broadly in line with IMGT annotations, most TCR beta V segments showed up in productive rearrangements about 87% or about 30% of the time in an earlier analysis of 587 of the donors. It was suggested by the authors that the approach could potentially be generalized to other disease states and immunological phenotypes. In vitro tests confirmed that a few of the cytomegalovirus-associated TCR beta chains recognize cytomegalovirus antigens. A further reported finding was that TCR beta sequences accurately predicted the HLA-A and HLA-B alleles for most subjects in the first cohort. Presence/absence analyses assumed roughly uniform sequencing depth across donors, an assumption that may not hold. Compared with the roughly 670-donor mean, donors in an Asian-associated ancestry cluster had fewer N-insertions in productive TCRs, according to a later genetic analysis. An association between a missense DCLRE1C variant and V-gene and J-gene trimming of TCR beta chains was found in a later genetic analysis and replicated in an independent cohort. A cluster of highly shared sequence variants was judged likely to be a technical artifact of the sequencing pipeline. While some public TCRs were present in many individuals, most TCR sequences turned up only very rarely across donors. The classifier was reported to diagnose cytomegalovirus status with high specificity and sensitivity in both the original cohort and the validation cohort. Because HLA typing was unavailable for some donors at each locus, only the typed subset was used in association tests. In a later analysis, the rate of TCR association differed among HLA loci, with DRB1 alleles having the most associated TCRs and HLA-C alleles having the fewest. When HLA alleles, especially DR and DQ, strongly co-occurred, attributing TCR associations to individual alleles was difficult. A later analysis found that HLA-associated TCR beta chains were more clonally expanded and had lower generation probabilities than equally common non-associated chains. Most CMV-associated TCR beta chains appeared to be HLA-restricted in a later analysis, and the HLA associations seemed to be driven largely by CMV exposure. According to a later analysis, parvovirus B19, influenza, CMV and Epstein-Barr virus appeared linked to several top co-occurrence clusters. The earlier analysis of approximately 540 of the donors excluded fewer than 20 rarely observed V segments, including chromosome 9 orphons, because counts were too low. This cohort had only TCR beta chains sequenced, and the lack of alpha or paired-chain data limited which features could be detected.

The library was obtained by the immunoSEQ multiplex PCR assay. A mixture of 60 forward primers for TCR Vbeta segments and 13 reverse primers for TCR Jbeta segments was used in the multiplex PCR. A multiplex PCR assay on genomic DNA amplified the CDR3 region of rearranged TCR beta genes. Amplified TCR beta libraries were sequenced as 87-base-pair reads on the Illumina HiSeq System. The paper's processing steps were these. A later analysis counted about 80 million unique TCR beta chains across the 640 or so repertoires, and 9 million to 14 million of these chains were shared by at least two donors. A nearest-neighbor algorithm error-corrected the raw reads and collapsed the reads into unique sequences, merging closely related sequences to remove PCR and sequencing errors. Alignment of CDR3 sequences to IMGT reference sequences was used to assign V, D and J gene segments. For a sequence to be retained, a match of at least six nucleotides to both a V gene segment and a J gene segment was required. Rearrangements were classified as productive when the CDR3 lacked stop codons and remained in frame with V and J, and all other rearrangements were classified as non-productive. CDR3 was defined according to IMGT convention as the region running from the second conserved V-encoded cysteine to the conserved J-encoded phenylalanine. In an earlier analysis of 550 to 650 of the donors, sequences lacking an unambiguous match to a single V gene segment were excluded. An earlier analysis of 500 to 600 of the donors classified V segments as functional when productive rearrangements were above 56.7% and as segregating when the standard deviation between donors was above 5%. A statistical classification framework was built to diagnose cytomegalovirus status from the catalog of TCR beta chain sequences. V and J gene assignment, in a later analysis, came from comparing TCR nucleotide sequences with IMGT/GENE-DB human TR gene sequences. In a later analysis, CDR3 sequences and most-parsimonious VDJ recombination scenarios were assigned using the TCRdist pipeline. A later analysis defined each TCR beta chain by its CDR3 amino acid sequence plus V-gene family, and excluded reads lacking a unique V-gene family. To address suspected cross-contamination and a sequencing artifact, a later analysis removed around 600 highly shared, low-generation-probability nucleotide sequences. For each public chain, a later analysis derived a clonal expansion index from normalized ranks of inferred template counts within each repertoire. Generation probabilities in a later analysis came from a VDJ recombination model fitted to out-of-frame rearrangements, and those results were checked against IGoR. In a later analysis, hypergeometric tests were used to score TCR-TCR, TCR-HLA and TCR-CMV co-occurrence, with a repertoire-size bias correction applied to TCR pairs. False discovery rates were estimated in a later analysis by permuting HLA or CMV assignments 20 times. A later analysis grouped co-occurring TCRs with DBSCAN, adding TCRdist sequence similarity when clustering within HLA-allele-positive subsets. For co-occurrence clustering, repertoires with fewer than 30,000 or more than 120,000 public chains were excluded, along with about five repertoires with anomalous nucleotide sharing. The source is immuneACCESS, and TCRdb retained only in-frame sequences with V and J called. Part of the clones is not carried over; for the studies checked, unresolved V genes explain less than half of this, and the remainder is unexplained. The V and J calls and clone size are taken from that table; D and trimming were inferred from the DNA. The sample table contains about 100,000 clones; only one count was recorded for 84% of them. The leading ten clones occupy 0.9% to 1.5% of the sample.

The clonotype was recovered from a woman aged 18 to 35 in good health and CMV-seronegative. The chain is made from TRBV4-3 and TRBJ2-3; 6 matching bases give a weak D call of TRBD2. Input material: PBMCs. The DNA reads TGCGCCAGCAGCCAAGATTCGGGAGCTACAGATACGCAGTATTTT. This is translated as CASSQDSGATDTQYF.